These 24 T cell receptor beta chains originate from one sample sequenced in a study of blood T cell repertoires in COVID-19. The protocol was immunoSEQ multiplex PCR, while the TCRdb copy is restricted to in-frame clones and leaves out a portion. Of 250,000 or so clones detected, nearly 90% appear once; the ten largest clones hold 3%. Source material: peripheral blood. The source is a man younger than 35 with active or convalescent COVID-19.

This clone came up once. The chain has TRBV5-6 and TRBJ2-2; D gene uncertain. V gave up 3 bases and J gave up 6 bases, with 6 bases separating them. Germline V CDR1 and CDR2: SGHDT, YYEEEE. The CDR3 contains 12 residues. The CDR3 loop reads CASSSIAGELFF. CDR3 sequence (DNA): TGTGCCAGCAGCTCTATTGCCGGGGAGCTGTTTTTT.

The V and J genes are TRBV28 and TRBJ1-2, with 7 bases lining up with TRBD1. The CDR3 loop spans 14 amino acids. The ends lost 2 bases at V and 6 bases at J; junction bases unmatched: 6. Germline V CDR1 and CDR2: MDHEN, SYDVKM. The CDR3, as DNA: TGTGCCAGCAGTTTAAATGAGGGGGCGCATGGCTACACCTTC. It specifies CASSLNEGAHGYTF.

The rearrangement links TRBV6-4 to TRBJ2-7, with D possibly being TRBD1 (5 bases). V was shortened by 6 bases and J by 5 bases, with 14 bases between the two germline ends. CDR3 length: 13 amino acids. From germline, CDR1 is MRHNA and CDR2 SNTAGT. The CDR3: CASRETVSNEQYF. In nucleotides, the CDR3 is TGTGCCAGCAGGGAGACAGTCAGCAACGAGCAGTACTTC.

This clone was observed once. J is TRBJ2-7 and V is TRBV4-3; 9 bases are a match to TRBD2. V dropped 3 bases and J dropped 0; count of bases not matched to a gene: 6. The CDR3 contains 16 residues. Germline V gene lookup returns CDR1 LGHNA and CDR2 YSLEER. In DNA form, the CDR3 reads TGCGCCAGCAGCCAGGGGACTAGCCCAAGCTCCTACGAGCAGTACTTC. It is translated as CASSQGTSPSSYEQYF.

CDR3 DNA: TGTGCCAGCTCACCACAGAAGACAGGGAATCAGCCCCAGCATTTT. Translating gives CASSPQKTGNQPQHF. This chain uses TRBV18 with TRBJ1-5; 7 positions agree with TRBD1. The CDR3 extends over 15 amino acids. Per the germline V gene, CDR1 is KGHSH and CDR2 is LQKENI. Losses at the gene ends were 1 base for V and 4 bases for J; bases not matched to a gene: 4.

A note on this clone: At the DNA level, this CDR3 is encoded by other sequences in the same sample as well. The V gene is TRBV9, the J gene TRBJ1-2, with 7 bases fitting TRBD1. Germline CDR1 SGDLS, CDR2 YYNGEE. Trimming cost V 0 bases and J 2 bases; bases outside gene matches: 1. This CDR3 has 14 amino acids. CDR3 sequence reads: CASSVGDSNYGYTF. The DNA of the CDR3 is TGTGCCAGCAGCGTAGGGGACAGCAACTATGGCTACACCTTC.

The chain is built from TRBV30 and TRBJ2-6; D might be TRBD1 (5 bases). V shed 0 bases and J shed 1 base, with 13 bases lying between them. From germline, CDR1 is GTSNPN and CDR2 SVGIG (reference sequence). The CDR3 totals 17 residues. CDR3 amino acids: CAWSVWGLGSGANVLTF. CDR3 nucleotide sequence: TGTGCCTGGAGTGTATGGGGCCTGGGGTCTGGGGCCAACGTCCTGACTTTC. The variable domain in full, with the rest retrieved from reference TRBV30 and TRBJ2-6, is SQTIHQWPATLVQPVGSPLSLECTVEGTSNPNLYWYRQAAGRGLQLLFYSVGIGQISSEVPQNLSASRPQDRQFILSSKKLLLSDSGFYLCAWSVWGLGSGANVLTFGAGSRLTVL.

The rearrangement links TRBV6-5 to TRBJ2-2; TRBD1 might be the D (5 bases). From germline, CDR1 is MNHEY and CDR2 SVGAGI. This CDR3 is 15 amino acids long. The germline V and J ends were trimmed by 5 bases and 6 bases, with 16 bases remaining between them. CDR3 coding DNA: TGTGCCAGCAGTAAGGGGCAGTGGTTCTCCGGGGAGCTGTTTTTT. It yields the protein CASSKGQWFSGELFF.

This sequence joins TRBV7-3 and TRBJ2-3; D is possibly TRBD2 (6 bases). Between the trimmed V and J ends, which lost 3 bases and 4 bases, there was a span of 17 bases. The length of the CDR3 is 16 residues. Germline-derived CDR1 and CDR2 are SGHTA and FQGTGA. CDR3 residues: CASSLGQLARPDTQYF. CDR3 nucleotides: TGTGCCAGCAGCTTGGGGCAACTAGCCCGGCCAGATACGCAGTATTTT.

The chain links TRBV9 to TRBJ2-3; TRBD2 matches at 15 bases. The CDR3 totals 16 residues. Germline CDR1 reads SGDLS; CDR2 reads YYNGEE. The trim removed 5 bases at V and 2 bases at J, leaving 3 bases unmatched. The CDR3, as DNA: TGTGCCAGCAGTTGGACTAGCGGGGGGGTCACAGATACGCAGTATTTT. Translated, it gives CASSWTSGGVTDTQYF. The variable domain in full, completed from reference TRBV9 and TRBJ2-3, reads DSGVTQTPKHLITATGQRVTLRCSPRSGDLSVYWYQQSLDQGLQFLIQYYNGEERAKGNILERFSAQQFPDLHSELNLSSLELGDSALYFCASSWTSGGVTDTQYFGPGTRLTVL.

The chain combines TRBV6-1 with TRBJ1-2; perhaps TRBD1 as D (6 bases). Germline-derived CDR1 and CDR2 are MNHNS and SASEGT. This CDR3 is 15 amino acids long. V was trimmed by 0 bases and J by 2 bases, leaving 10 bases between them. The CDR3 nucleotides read TGTGCCAGCAGTGAAGCGCCAGGGGCCAACTATGGCTACACCTTC. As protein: CASSEAPGANYGYTF.

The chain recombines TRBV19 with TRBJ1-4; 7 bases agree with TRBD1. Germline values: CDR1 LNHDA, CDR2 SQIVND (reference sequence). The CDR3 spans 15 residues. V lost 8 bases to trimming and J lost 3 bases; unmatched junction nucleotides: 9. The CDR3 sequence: CASLPRDRPNEKLFF. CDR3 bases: TGTGCCAGTCTCCCCCGGGACAGACCTAATGAAAAACTGTTTTTT.

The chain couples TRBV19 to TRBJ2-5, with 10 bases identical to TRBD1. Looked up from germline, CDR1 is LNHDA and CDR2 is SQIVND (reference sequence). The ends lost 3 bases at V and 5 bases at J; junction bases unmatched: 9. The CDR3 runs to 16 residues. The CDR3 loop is CASSISPGTGVETQYF. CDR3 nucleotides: TGTGCCAGTAGTATTAGTCCCGGGACAGGGGTGGAGACCCAGTACTTC. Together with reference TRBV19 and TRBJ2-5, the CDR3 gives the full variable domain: DGGITQSPKYLFRKEGQNVTLSCEQNLNHDAMYWYRQDPGQGLRLIYYSQIVNDFQKGDIAEGYSVSREKKESFPLTVTSAQKNPTAFYLCASSISPGTGVETQYFGPGTRLLVL.

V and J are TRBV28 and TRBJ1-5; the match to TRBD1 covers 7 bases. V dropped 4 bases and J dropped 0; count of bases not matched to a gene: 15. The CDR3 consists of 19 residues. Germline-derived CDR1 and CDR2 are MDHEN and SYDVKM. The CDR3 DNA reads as TGTGCCAGCAGTTCCCACCTCTTAGACAGGGTGAATAGCAATCAGCCCCAGCATTTT. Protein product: CASSSHLLDRVNSNQPQHF.

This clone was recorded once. CDR3 residues: CASSPFTPNYGYTF. The CDR3 DNA is TGTGCCAGCAGCCCCTTCACACCTAACTATGGCTACACCTTC. J is TRBJ1-2 and V is TRBV28; D gene ambiguous. The CDR3 has 14 residues. CDR1 and CDR2 from the germline V gene are MDHEN and SYDVKM. V lost 6 bases to trimming and J lost 0 bases, with 11 bases between them.

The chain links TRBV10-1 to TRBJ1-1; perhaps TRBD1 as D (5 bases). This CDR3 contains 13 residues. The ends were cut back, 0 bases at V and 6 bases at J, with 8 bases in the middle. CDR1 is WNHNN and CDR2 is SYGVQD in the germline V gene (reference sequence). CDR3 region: CASSESGVAEAFF. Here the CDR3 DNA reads TGCGCCAGCAGTGAGTCAGGGGTGGCTGAAGCTTTCTTT.

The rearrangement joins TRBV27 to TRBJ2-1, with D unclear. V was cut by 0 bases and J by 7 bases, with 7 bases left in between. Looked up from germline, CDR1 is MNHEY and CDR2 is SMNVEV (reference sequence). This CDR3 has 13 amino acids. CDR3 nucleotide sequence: TGTGCCAGCAGTTTATCAGAGTGGAATGAGCAGTTCTTC. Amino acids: CASSLSEWNEQFF.

This chain's CDR3 is CASSDATNFF. The CDR3 DNA reads as TGTGCCAGCAGTGATGCAACAAACTTCTTT. This chain connects TRBV2 to TRBJ1-1; D gene ambiguous. The CDR3 spans 10 residues. Germline loops: CDR1 SNHLY, CDR2 FYNNEI. The ends were cut back, 3 bases at V and 14 bases at J, with 10 bases in the middle. Filled out from reference TRBV2 and TRBJ1-1, the complete variable domain reads EPEVTQTPSHQVTQMGQEVILRCVPISNHLYFYWYRQILGQKVEFLVSFYNNEISEKSEIFDDQFSVERPDGSNFTLKIRSTKLEDSAMYFCASSDATNFFGQGTRLTVV.

The CDR3 DNA reads as TGCGCCAGCAGCTCGAGCGGGGGGGCCGATACGCAGTATTTT. This gives the protein CASSSSGGADTQYF. The J gene is TRBJ2-3, the V gene TRBV5-1, with 10 bases lining up with TRBD2. The CDR3 spans 14 residues. CDR1 is SGHRS and CDR2 is YFSETQ in the germline V gene. Germline trimming cut 3 bases from V and 6 bases from J; bases unmatched to any gene: 4.

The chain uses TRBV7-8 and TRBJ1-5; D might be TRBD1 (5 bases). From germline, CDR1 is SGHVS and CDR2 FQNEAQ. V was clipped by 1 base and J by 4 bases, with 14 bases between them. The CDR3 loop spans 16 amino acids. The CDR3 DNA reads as TGTGCCAGCAGCTTAGGTTGGGGGGATTGGAATCAGCCCCAGCATTTT. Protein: CASSLGWGDWNQPQHF.

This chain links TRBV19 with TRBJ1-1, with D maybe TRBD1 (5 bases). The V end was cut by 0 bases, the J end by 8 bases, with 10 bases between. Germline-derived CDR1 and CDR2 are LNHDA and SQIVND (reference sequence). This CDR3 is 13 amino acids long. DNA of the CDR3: TGTGCCAGTAGTATAGAAAAAGGACAAGAAGCTTTCTTT. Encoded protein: CASSIEKGQEAFF.

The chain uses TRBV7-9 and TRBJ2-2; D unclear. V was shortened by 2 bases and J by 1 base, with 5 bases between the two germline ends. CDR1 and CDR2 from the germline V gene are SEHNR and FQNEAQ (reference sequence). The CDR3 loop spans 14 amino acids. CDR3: CASSLRGNTGELFF. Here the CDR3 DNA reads TGTGCCAGCAGCTTAAGAGGGAACACCGGGGAGCTGTTTTTT.

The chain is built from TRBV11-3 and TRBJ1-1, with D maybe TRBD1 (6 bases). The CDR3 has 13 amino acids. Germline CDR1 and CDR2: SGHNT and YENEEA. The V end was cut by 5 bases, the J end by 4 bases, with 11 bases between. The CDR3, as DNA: TGTGCCAGCAGCCCAGGACAGAGCACTGAAGCTTTCTTT. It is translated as CASSPGQSTEAFF. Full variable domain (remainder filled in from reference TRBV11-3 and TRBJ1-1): EAGVVQSPRYKIIEKKQPVAFWCNPISGHNTLYWYLQNLGQGPELLIRYENEEAVDDSQLPKDRFSAERLKGVDSTLKIQPAELGDSAVYLCASSPGQSTEAFFGQGTRLTVV.

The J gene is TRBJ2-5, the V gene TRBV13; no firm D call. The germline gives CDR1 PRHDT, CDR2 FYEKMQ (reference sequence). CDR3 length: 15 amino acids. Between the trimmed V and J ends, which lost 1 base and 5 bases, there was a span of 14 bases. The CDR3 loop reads CASSLEGASQETQYF. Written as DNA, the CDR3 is TGTGCCAGCAGCTTAGAAGGCGCTAGTCAGGAGACCCAGTACTTC.